This T cell receptor (beta chain) was obtained from a study of T cell repertoires in cytomegalovirus infection. TCRdb recomputed calls from the reads with MiXCR, one row per CDR3 protein. The data contain about 160,000 distinct CDR3 sequences, roughly a fifth of them singletons. As concerns this clonotype: Its antigen is undetermined.

The sequence came from a human donor in good health (CMV status not recorded). Some clones in this sample may be carry-over from other donors' samples. This material consisted of CD8+ T cells from cultured PBMCs, taken from culture after CMV antigen stimulation.

The CDR3 DNA is TGTGCCAGCAGTGCGATCCTCTCCTACGAGCAGTACTTC. Amino acid sequence: CASSAILSYEQYF. The rearrangement uses TRBV6-5 and TRBJ2-7; D is uncertain. Per germline, CDR1 MNHEY and CDR2 SVGAGI. CDR3 length: 13 amino acids. V lost 5 bases, J lost 0 bases, and 8 bases lay in between.